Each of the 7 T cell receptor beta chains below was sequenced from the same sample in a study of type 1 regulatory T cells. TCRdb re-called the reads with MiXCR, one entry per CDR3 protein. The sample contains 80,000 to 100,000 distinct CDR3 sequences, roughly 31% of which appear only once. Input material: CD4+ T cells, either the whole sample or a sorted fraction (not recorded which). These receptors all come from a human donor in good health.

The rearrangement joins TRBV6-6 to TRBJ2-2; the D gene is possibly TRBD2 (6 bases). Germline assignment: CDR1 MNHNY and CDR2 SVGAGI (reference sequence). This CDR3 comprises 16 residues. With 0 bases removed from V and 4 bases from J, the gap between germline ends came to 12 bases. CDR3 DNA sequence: TGTGCCAGCAGTTACTCGAACGGGGGACTCACCGGGGAGCTGTTTTTT. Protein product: CASSYSNGGLTGELFF.

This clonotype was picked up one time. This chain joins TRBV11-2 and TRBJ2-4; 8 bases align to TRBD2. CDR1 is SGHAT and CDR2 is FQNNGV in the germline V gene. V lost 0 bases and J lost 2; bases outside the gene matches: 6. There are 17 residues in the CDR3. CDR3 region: CASSLDLSGMPKNIQYF. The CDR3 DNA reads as TGTGCCAGCAGCTTAGACCTTAGCGGGATGCCCAAAAACATTCAGTACTTC.

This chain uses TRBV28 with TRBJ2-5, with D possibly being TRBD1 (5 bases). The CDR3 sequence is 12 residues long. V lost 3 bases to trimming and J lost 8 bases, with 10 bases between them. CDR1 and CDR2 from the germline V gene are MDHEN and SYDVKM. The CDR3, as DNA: TGTGCCAGCAGTTTTGGACAACGCACCCAGTACTTC. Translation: CASSFGQRTQYF.

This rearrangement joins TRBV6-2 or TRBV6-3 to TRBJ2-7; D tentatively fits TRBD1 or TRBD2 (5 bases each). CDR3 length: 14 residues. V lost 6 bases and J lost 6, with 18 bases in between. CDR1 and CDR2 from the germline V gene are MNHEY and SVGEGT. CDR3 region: CASRNAGSPGEQYF. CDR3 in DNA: TGTGCCAGCAGAAACGCAGGGAGTCCTGGCGAGCAGTACTTC.

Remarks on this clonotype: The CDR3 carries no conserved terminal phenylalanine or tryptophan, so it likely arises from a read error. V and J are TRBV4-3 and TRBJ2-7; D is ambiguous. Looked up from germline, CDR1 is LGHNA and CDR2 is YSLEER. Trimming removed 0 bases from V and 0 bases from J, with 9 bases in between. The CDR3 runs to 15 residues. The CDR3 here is CASSQDGSPSYEQYS. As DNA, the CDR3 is TGCGCCAGCAGCCAAGATGGTAGTCCCTCCTACGAGCAGTACTCC.

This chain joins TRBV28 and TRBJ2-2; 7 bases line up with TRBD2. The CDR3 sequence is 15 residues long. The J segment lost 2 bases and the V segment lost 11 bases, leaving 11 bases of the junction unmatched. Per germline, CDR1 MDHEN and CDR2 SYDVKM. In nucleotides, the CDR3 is TGTGCCTCAGGGCTTCTAGCGGAAAACACCGGGGAGCTGTTTTTT. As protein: CASGLLAENTGELFF.

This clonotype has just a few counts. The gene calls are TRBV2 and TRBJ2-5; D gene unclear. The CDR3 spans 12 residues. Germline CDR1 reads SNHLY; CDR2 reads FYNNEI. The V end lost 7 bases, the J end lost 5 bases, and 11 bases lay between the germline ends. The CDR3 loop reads CASKGSSETQYF. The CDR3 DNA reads TGTGCCAGCAAAGGATCGAGTGAGACCCAGTACTTC.